Sequencing of this T cell receptor beta chain was carried out in a study of T cells in Graves' hyperthyroidism and ophthalmopathy. Using RNA transcripts as the source, TCR beta CDR3 regions were amplified. HTBI primers drove first-round RT-PCR of the TCR CDR3. In TCRdb, the multiplex PCR reads were re-called with MiXCR into one record per CDR3 protein. The sample contains some 740,000 distinct CDR3 sequences, roughly 15% of which appear only once. Germline V gene lookup returns CDR1 SGHTA and CDR2 FQGNSA. The CDR3 consists of 14 residues. J lost 5 bases, V lost 5 bases, and 8 bases had no gene match. The sequence was collected from a young woman with Graves' hyperthyroidism. The specimen sequenced was blood. The V gene is TRBV7-2, the J gene TRBJ2-7, with 8 positions matching TRBD1. The CDR3 bases are TGTGCCAGCAGCACCCGGACAGGGTACGACGAGCAGTACTTC. This encodes CASSTRTGYDEQYF.